This record looks at one T cell receptor (beta chain) sequence and its context. A J-beta primer mix and a sample-barcoded 5' primer were used in a second PCR of roughly 6 to 11 cycles. TCRdb itself ran the 5' RACE reads through MiXCR, one entry per CDR3 protein. This sample has over 1,500,000 distinct CDR3 sequences, with just under 50% found just once. V shed 0 bases, J shed 7 bases, and the junction held 3 bases outside the gene matches. This CDR3 comprises 14 residues. From germline, CDR1 is LGHDT and CDR2 YNNKEL (reference sequence). The data stem from a study of blood T cells in healthy people across ages.

This chain joins TRBV3-1 and TRBJ1-2, with 9 bases that match TRBD1. The sequence was obtained from a woman between 40 and 55 years old in good health. Sequencing was done on a sample of blood. Written as DNA, the CDR3 is TGTGCCAGCAGCCAAGAGGGGACAGGGTTTGGCTACACCTTC. Protein sequence: CASSQEGTGFGYTF.